What follows is one T cell receptor beta chain and its context. What it binds is not known. These data belong to a study of cytomegalovirus exposure and HLA in healthy donors. Study-level results: Some TCR beta chains (approximately 180 of them) were listed as cytomegalovirus-associated.

Researchers ran the PCR with 60 Vbeta and 13 Jbeta primers. TCRdb's table, derived via immunoSEQ multiplex PCR, lists solely in-frame clones and lacks some. The sample shows about 120,000 clones, under 80% of them seen only once. Sequenced sample: PBMCs. The receptor comes from a man in his 60s in good health and CMV-seropositive.

The CDR3 DNA is TGCAGCGTTGACCGAGCCCGGACTACCTCATCCTACAATGAGCAGTTCTTC. Its protein product is CSVDRARTTSSYNEQFF. The chain uses TRBV29-1 and TRBJ2-1, with D maybe TRBD2 (6 bases). Trimming took off 3 bases at V and 1 base at J, with 19 bases between the two ends. CDR1 is SQVTM, CDR2 ANQGSEA, per germline. This CDR3 spans 17 amino acids.